This T cell receptor beta chain was documented in a study of blood T cell repertoires in COVID-19. Study in general: The origin of the acute and convalescent COVID-19 samples was the United States, Italy and Spain. Sources were T cells, B-cell-depleted T cells, or PBMCs; the material itself was cDNA or gDNA.

Germline CDR1 and CDR2: SGHNT and YYREEE (reference sequence). The CDR3 is made up of 13 amino acids. The ends were cut back, 5 bases at V and 3 bases at J, with 11 bases in the middle. In the original workflow: How many nucleated cells were present was estimated from reference gene primer amplification. Repertoires were generated with immunoSEQ multiplex PCR, while TCRdb's copy carries only in-frame clones and drops some. That table furnishes V, J and clone size, whereas the DNA furnished D and trimming. Of some 80,000 clones in the sample, 86% were seen once. This receptor was obtained from a middle-aged man with active or convalescent COVID-19. The chain carries TRBV5-4 and TRBJ2-5, with D perhaps matching TRBD1 (7 bases). The sample consisted of peripheral blood. CDR3 sequence reads: CASRAGQKETQYF. The CDR3 DNA follows: TGTGCCAGCAGGGCGGGACAGAAAGAGACCCAGTACTTC.